This T cell receptor beta chain was captured in a study of brain T cells in children with intractable seizures. Only cases whose brain tissue showed the highest T cell transcript signatures were sequenced. At least one anti-epileptic drug was given before surgery. The CDR3 has 17 residues. The germline V gene encodes CDR1 LGHDT and CDR2 YNNKEL (reference sequence). V shed 2 bases and J shed 6 bases, with 20 bases lying between them. Profiling relied on immunoSEQ multiplex PCR, and the TCRdb table lists in-frame clones only, not all of them. The sample contains around 20,000 clones, around 94% of which appear only once.

V usage is TRBV3-1 (or the pseudogene TRBV3-2) and J usage is TRBJ2-1; D is possibly TRBD2 (6 bases). This receptor was identified in a boy younger than 18 with focal cortical dysplasia and intractable seizures. Material: peripheral blood, obtained at surgery. DNA of the CDR3: TGTGCCAGCAGCCAAATGCCCCGACTAGGGACCACCAATGAGCAGTTCTTC. Translation: CASSQMPRLGTTNEQFF.